These 13 T cell receptor beta chains came from one sample sequenced in a study of T cell responses to AZD1222 COVID-19 vaccine. Generated by immunoSEQ multiplex PCR, the TCRdb table keeps only in-frame clones and is missing some. The table has fewer than 100,000 clones, roughly nine tenths seen once. The sample consisted of peripheral blood, taken 28 days after the second AZD1222 dose. The source is an adult who received the AZD1222 COVID-19 vaccine.

V usage is TRBV7-9 and J usage is TRBJ1-2; D may be TRBD1 (6 bases). Trimming took 5 bases from V and 3 from J, leaving 7 bases between them. The CDR3 runs to 12 residues. Germline values: CDR1 SEHNR, CDR2 FQNEAQ (reference sequence). CDR3 in amino acids: CASSPGDYGYTF. As DNA, the CDR3 is TGTGCCAGCAGCCCAGGGGACTATGGCTACACCTTC.

V usage is TRBV5-1 and J usage is TRBJ1-1; maybe TRBD1 (6 bases). The CDR3 is 16 amino acids. In germline, CDR1 is SGHRS, CDR2 YFSETQ. Trimming cost V 2 bases and J 4 bases, with 18 bases left between them. The CDR3 region is CASSFEQGIVSTEAFF. The CDR3 DNA reads as TGCGCCAGCAGCTTTGAACAGGGAATAGTGAGCACTGAAGCTTTCTTT.

As to this clone: A junction end diverges from the germline sequence, so it may reflect a read error. The chain has TRBV7-2 and TRBJ2-7; 12 bases map to TRBD1. The CDR3 has 13 residues. The V gene's germline CDR1 is SGHTA and CDR2 FQGNSA. The CDR3 loop reads CASSLAGDRGQGF. The CDR3 DNA sequence: TGTGCCAGCAGCTTAGCAGGGGACAGGGGGCAAGGATTC.

CDR3 residues: CASSYTRDNQPQHF. Written as DNA, the CDR3 is TGTGCCAGCAGTTACACCCGGGATAATCAGCCCCAGCATTTT. The rearrangement links TRBV6-2 or TRBV6-3 to TRBJ1-5; D uncertain. The ends were cut back, 2 bases at V and 4 bases at J, with 9 bases in the middle. Looked up from germline, CDR1 is MNHEY and CDR2 is SVGEGT. This CDR3 spans 14 amino acids.

This chain connects TRBV6-5 to TRBJ2-1; TRBD1 aligns across 8 bases. The V and J ends lost 0 bases and 7 bases, in that order; junction bases with no gene match: 5. The CDR3 runs to 15 residues. Germline loops: CDR1 MNHEY, CDR2 SVGAGI. CDR3 region: CASSYSGQVRNEQFF. The CDR3 nucleotides read TGTGCCAGCAGTTACTCGGGACAGGTTCGGAATGAGCAGTTCTTC.

This clone appeared once. The chain employs TRBV2 and TRBJ1-1; unclear D gene. There are 13 residues in the CDR3. With 4 bases removed from V and 5 bases from J, the gap between germline ends came to 11 bases. In germline, CDR1 is SNHLY, CDR2 FYNNEI. As DNA, the CDR3 is TGTGCCAGCAGTGTAGGGTATGGGACTGAAGCTTTCTTT. It is translated as CASSVGYGTEAFF.

The chain employs TRBV11-1 and TRBJ1-2, with 9 bases matching TRBD1. CDR1 is SGHAT, CDR2 FQDESV, per germline (reference sequence). The CDR3 runs 14 residues. V trimming: 5 bases; J trimming: 5 bases; junction bases outside the gene matches: 6. Here the CDR3 reads CASSHRDREYGYTF. In nucleotides, the CDR3 is TGTGCCAGCAGCCATAGGGACAGGGAGTATGGCTACACCTTC.

This chain joins TRBV4-1 and TRBJ2-7, with 7 positions matching TRBD1. Germline CDR1 and CDR2: MGHRA and YSYEKL. Unmatched junction bases numbered 6, after V lost 4 bases and J lost 0 bases. The CDR3 spans 15 residues. DNA of the CDR3: TGCGCCAGCAGCCCCACACAGGGGATCTCCTACGAGCAGTACTTC. Its protein product is CASSPTQGISYEQYF.

V is TRBV4-1 and J is TRBJ2-5, with 11 bases lining up with TRBD2. The CDR3 covers 16 residues. V lost 3 bases to trimming and J lost 2 bases; unmatched junction nucleotides: 5. Germline CDR1 and CDR2: MGHRA and YSYEKL. CDR3 sequence reads: CASSHGTSGKQETQYF. CDR3 DNA: TGCGCCAGCAGCCACGGGACTAGCGGAAAACAAGAGACCCAGTACTTC.

The chain links TRBV5-4 to TRBJ1-1, with 7 bases identical to TRBD1. Looked up from germline, CDR1 is SGHNT and CDR2 is YYREEE (reference sequence). The CDR3 runs to 14 residues. J was trimmed by 9 bases and V by 3 bases; bases with no gene match: 11. CDR3 sequence reads: CASSSYGTDTKAFF. The CDR3 nucleotides are TGTGCCAGCAGCTCCTACGGGACAGACACAAAAGCTTTCTTT. Supplemented by reference TRBV5-4 and TRBJ1-1, the full variable domain reads ETGVTQSPTHLIKTRGQQVTLRCSSQSGHNTVSWYQQALGQGPQFIFQYYREEENGRGNFPPRFSGLQFPNYSSELNVNALELDDSALYLCASSSYGTDTKAFFGQGTRLTVV.

The chain uses TRBV5-1 and TRBJ2-7; D remains ambiguous. The germline V gene has CDR1 SGHRS and CDR2 YFSETQ. The CDR3 is 17 residues long. V lost 4 bases, J lost 2 bases, and 22 bases lay in between. This chain's CDR3 is CASSPRTPAKPTYEQYF. The CDR3 region has the DNA TGCGCCAGCAGCCCCAGGACCCCCGCCAAACCGACCTACGAGCAGTACTTC. Looking up the rest from reference TRBV5-1 and TRBJ2-7 gives the full variable domain: KAGVTQTPRYLIKTRGQQVTLSCSPISGHRSVSWYQQTPGQGLQFLFEYFSETQRNKGNFPGRFSGRQFSNSRSEMNVSTLELGDSALYLCASSPRTPAKPTYEQYFGPGTRLTVT.

This rearrangement joins TRBV2 to TRBJ2-7; D is perhaps TRBD1 (5 bases). Trimming pared 4 bases from V and 3 bases from J, leaving 19 bases between. Germline-derived CDR1 and CDR2 are SNHLY and FYNNEI. The CDR3 consists of 16 residues. For the CDR3, the DNA is TGTGCCAGCAGTGGGATTAGGGGTCTCGGTCTCTACGAGCAGTACTTC. Translated, it gives CASSGIRGLGLYEQYF.

The rearrangement links TRBV6-2 or TRBV6-3 to TRBJ1-1, with TRBD1 identical over 7 bases. Germline V lookup: CDR1 MNHEY, CDR2 SVGEGT. The CDR3 sequence is 17 residues long. V dropped 4 bases and J dropped 0; count of bases not matched to a gene: 11. The CDR3 here is CASSSRGTVAMNTEAFF. In DNA, the CDR3 is TGTGCCAGCAGTTCTCGGGGGACAGTGGCCATGAACACTGAAGCTTTCTTT.